These T cell receptor beta chains were read from a single sample in a study of identical twins. TCRdb called the 5' RACE reads again in MiXCR, with one record for every CDR3 protein. This table has 540,000 or so distinct CDR3 sequences, approximately 20% appearing once. This same sample was also taken into another study, of yellow fever vaccine responses in identical twins.

Sequencing input: CD4+ T cells sorted from blood. The receptors here all came from a woman under 30 in good health. CDR3s leave out the opening cysteine and the closing phenylalanine or tryptophan. Fields, in order: V gene, CDR3 protein.

V gene: TRBV12-3/TRBV12-4; CDR3 protein: ASSSGTYSYEQY
V gene: TRBV12-3/TRBV12-4; CDR3 protein: ASSFEANNSPLH
V gene: TRBV12-3/TRBV12-4; CDR3 protein: ASSLGSALLNTEAF
V gene: TRBV20-1; CDR3 protein: SAKGTSGPMNEQF
V gene: TRBV28; CDR3 protein: ASSSSGELSYNEQF
V gene: TRBV6-1; CDR3 protein: ASEGSLAKNIQY
V gene: TRBV29-1; CDR3 protein: SVATSGKTDTQY
V gene: TRBV5-1; CDR3 protein: ASPPWGQGYEQY
V gene: TRBV10-3; CDR3 protein: ATSRGGEKGNQPQH
V gene: TRBV10-3; CDR3 protein: AISKSGLADNEQF
V gene: TRBV20-1; CDR3 protein: SAKRETEAF
V gene: TRBV5-1; CDR3 protein: ASSQGTAYEQY
V gene: TRBV5-1; CDR3 protein: ASSPGGYIADTQY
V gene: TRBV7-9; CDR3 protein: ASSPGQGVSDTQY
V gene: TRBV5-1; CDR3 protein: ASSLETGGAGEAF
V gene: TRBV15; CDR3 protein: ATSRDGSNEQF
V gene: TRBV3-1; CDR3 protein: ASSQWREVRGNEQF
V gene: TRBV12-3/TRBV12-4; CDR3 protein: ASSHPGSWREHGEQF
V gene: TRBV28; CDR3 protein: ASSFGTPRSSYEQY
V gene: TRBV27; CDR3 protein: ASGKTVTDGTQY
V gene: TRBV20-1; CDR3 protein: SARESDQPQH
V gene: TRBV5-6; CDR3 protein: ASSAWTSGRSTGELF
V gene: TRBV28; CDR3 protein: ASSVYLAGVYNEQF